This T cell receptor beta chain was sequenced in a study of cytotoxic CD8 clonotypes in ibrutinib-treated CLL. Study findings and constraints: Clonality climbed at ibrutinib response, then dropped toward baseline at progression.

Depth targeted 1 in 200,000 to 1 in 1 million T cells, averaging about 9.2x coverage per clonotype. This table comes from immunoSEQ multiplex PCR, and its TCRdb copy is limited to in-frame clones, with some not included. Altogether more than 110,000 clones are present, approximately 80% being singletons, with the ten largest covering about 7.6%. This clone was detected a few times. Its specificity is unknown. This clonotype was obtained from a human donor with chronic lymphocytic leukemia. Sequenced material: PBMCs, taken after 36 months of ibrutinib treatment.

The DNA of the CDR3 is TGCAGCGTCGTACAGGGACAAGAGACCCAGTACTTC. Translated: CSVVQGQETQYF. V and J are TRBV29-1 and TRBJ2-5, with D possibly TRBD1 on 6 matching bases. The CDR3 length is 12 residues. Per the germline V gene, CDR1 is SQVTM and CDR2 is ANQGSEA. V dropped 6 bases and J dropped 2 bases, with 10 bases sitting between them.